The 6 T cell receptor beta chains below come from one sample, sequenced in a study of T cells in Graves' hyperthyroidism and ophthalmopathy. RNA transcripts served as the template for amplifying TCR beta CDR3 regions. Primed by the HTBI set, a first-round RT-PCR was run on the TCR CDR3. TCRdb independently ran MiXCR on the multiplex PCR reads; one entry per CDR3 protein. Among 94,000 or so distinct CDR3 sequences listed, roughly 56% were seen once. Sequenced sample: blood. Receptors were obtained from a woman in her thirties or forties with Graves' hyperthyroidism.

The sample holds many counts of this clonotype. J is TRBJ1-1 and V is TRBV10-3; 8 nucleotides agree with TRBD1. The junction had 4 bases not matched to a gene; V was cut back by 6 bases and J by 4 bases. Germline V gene lookup returns CDR1 ENHRY and CDR2 SYGVKD. This CDR3 contains 13 residues. The CDR3 reads CAIRTGQGTEAFF. The CDR3 nucleotides read TGTGCCATCAGGACAGGACAGGGCACTGAAGCTTTCTTT.

The rearrangement uses TRBV18 and TRBJ2-3; D not certain. Germline CDR1 reads KGHSH; CDR2 reads LQKENI. This CDR3 contains 13 residues. V lost 2 bases and J 3 bases, leaving 6 bases between the germline ends. The CDR3 nucleotides are TGTGCCAGCTCACCAAAAGCTACAGATACGCAGTATTTT. As protein: CASSPKATDTQYF.

In DNA, the CDR3 is TGCGCCAGCAGCGGGGGACAAAGCAATCAGCCCCAGCATTTT. Translation gives CASSGGQSNQPQHF. The chain recombines TRBV5-1 with TRBJ1-5, with a possible D match to TRBD1 (6 bases). Germline V gene sequence: CDR1 SGHRS, CDR2 YFSETQ. Trimming shortened V by 4 bases and J by 1 base, and 9 bases separated the two germline ends. The CDR3 loop spans 14 amino acids.

Many counts were recorded for this clonotype. The CDR3 sequence: CASSLGTGIFGNQPQHF. CDR3 DNA: TGTGCCAGCAGCTTAGGGACAGGGATTTTCGGCAATCAGCCCCAGCATTTT. The rearrangement joins TRBV7-2 to TRBJ1-5, with 8 bases fitting TRBD1. J lost 2 bases, V lost 1 base, and 7 bases had no gene match. CDR1 and CDR2 (germline): SGHTA, FQGNSA. The length of the CDR3 is 17 residues.

This clonotype was detected many times. The CDR3 nucleotides are TGTGCCACCAGCAGAGATTGGGGATCGCAGGGGGCTCAGAACTATGGCTACACCTTC. Amino acid sequence: CATSRDWGSQGAQNYGYTF. The chain is built from TRBV15 and TRBJ1-2, with 8 bases identical to TRBD1. Germline V gene data show CDR1 as LNHNV and CDR2 as YYDKDF (reference sequence). With 0 bases clipped from V and 2 bases from J, the junction kept 14 bases outside the gene matches. There are 19 residues in the CDR3.

This clonotype has more than one count but fewer than ten. J is TRBJ2-6 and V is TRBV29-1, with a tentative D call TRBD2 (7 bases). Germline V gene sequence: CDR1 SQVTM, CDR2 ANQGSEA. V lost 4 bases and J lost 4, with 11 bases in between. This CDR3 is 14 amino acids long. The CDR3 loop is CSVGGGTGANVLTF. CDR3 coding DNA: TGCAGCGTTGGGGGGGGGACAGGGGCCAACGTCCTGACTTTC.